The next 2 T cell receptor beta chains were all read from a single sample in a study of beta chain features in type 1 diabetes. Reverse transcribing all isolated RNA meant expressed TCRB transcripts were sequenced. TCRdb keeps only in-frame clones here, not all; method: immunoSEQ multiplex PCR. The sample carries 300,000 to 350,000 clones, 7% to 9% recorded once. The source material was central memory CD4+ T cells from blood. The receptors were sampled from a woman in her late teens or twenties in good health.

The rearrangement joins TRBV27 to TRBJ2-7; perhaps TRBD2 as D (6 bases). Looked up from germline, CDR1 is MNHEY and CDR2 is SMNVEV (reference sequence). Trimming left V 1 base short and J 6 bases short, with 10 bases between. The CDR3 has 13 residues. The CDR3 protein is CASSLYGRREQYF. The CDR3 nucleotides read TGTGCCAGCAGTTTATACGGGAGACGCGAGCAGTACTTC.

This clone has a handful of counts. The CDR3 region has the DNA TGTGCCAGTAGGGACAGGGCGAGGGCTAACACTGAAGCTTTCTTT. This codes for CASRDRARANTEAFF. The chain couples TRBV19 to TRBJ1-1; 8 bases are a match to TRBD1. In germline, CDR1 is LNHDA, CDR2 SQIVND (reference sequence). CDR3 length equals 15 residues. V was clipped by 6 bases and J by 2 bases; unmatched bases: 8.